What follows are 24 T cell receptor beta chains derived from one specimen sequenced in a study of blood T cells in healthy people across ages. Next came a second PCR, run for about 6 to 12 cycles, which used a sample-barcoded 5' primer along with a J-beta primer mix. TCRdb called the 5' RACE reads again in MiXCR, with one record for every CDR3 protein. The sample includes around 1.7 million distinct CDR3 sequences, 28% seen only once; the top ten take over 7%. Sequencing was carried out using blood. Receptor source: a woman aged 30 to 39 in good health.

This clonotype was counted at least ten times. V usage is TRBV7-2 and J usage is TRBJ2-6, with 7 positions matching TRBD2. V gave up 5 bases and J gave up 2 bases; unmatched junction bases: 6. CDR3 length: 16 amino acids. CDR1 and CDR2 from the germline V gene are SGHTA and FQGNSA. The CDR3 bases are TGTGCCAGCAGCCCTGCTGGGGGGGCTGGGGCCAACGTCCTGACTTTC. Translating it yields CASSPAGGAGANVLTF.

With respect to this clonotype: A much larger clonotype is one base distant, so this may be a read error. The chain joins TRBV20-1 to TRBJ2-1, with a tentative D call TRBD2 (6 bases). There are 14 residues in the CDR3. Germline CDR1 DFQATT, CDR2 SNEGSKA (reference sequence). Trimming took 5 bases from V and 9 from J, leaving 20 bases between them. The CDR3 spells CSAHEGGKNGEQFF. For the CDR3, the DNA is TGCAGTGCTCACGAAGGCGGGAAAAATGGTGAGCAGTTCTTC.

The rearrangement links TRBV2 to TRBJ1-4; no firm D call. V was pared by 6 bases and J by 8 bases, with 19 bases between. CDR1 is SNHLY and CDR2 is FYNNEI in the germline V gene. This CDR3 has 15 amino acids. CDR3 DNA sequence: TGTGCCAGCAGACCCGAGGACGCCGGCGGGGAAAAACTGTTTTTT. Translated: CASRPEDAGGEKLFF.

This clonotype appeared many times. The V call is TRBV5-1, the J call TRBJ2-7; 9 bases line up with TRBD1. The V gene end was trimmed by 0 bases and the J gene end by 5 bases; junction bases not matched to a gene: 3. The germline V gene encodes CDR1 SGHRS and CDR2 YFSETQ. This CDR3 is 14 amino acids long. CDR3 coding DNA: TGCGCCAGCAGCTTGGAGGGGACAGGGAACGAGCAGTACTTC. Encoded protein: CASSLEGTGNEQYF.

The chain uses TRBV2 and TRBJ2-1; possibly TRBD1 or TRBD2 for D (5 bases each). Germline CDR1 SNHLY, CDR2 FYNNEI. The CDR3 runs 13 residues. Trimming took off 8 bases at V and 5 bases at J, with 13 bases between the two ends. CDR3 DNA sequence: TGTGCCAGCGAGGGGTACAACCACAATGAGCAGTTCTTC. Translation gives CASEGYNHNEQFF.

The CDR3 DNA sequence: TGTGCCTGGGACCGACAGGGCAGCACAGATACGCAGTATTTT. Its translation: CAWDRQGSTDTQYF. The chain couples TRBV30 to TRBJ2-3; TRBD1 agrees at 7 bases. The CDR3 has 14 residues. CDR1 and CDR2 (germline): GTSNPN, SVGIG (reference sequence). V trimming: 5 bases; J trimming: 0 bases; junction bases outside the gene matches: 5.

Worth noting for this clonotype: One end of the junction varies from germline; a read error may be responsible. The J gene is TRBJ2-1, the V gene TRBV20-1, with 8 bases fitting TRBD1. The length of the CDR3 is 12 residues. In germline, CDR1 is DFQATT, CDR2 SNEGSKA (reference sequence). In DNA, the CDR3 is TGCAGGGCTAGAGGACAGGGCATTGAGCAGTTCTTC. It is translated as CRARGQGIEQFF.

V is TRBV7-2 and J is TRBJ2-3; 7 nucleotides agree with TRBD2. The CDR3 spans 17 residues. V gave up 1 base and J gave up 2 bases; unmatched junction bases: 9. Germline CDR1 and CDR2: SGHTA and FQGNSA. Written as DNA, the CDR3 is TGTGCCAGCAGCTTAGGAGCGGGACCCGGTACCACAGATACGCAGTATTTT. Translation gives CASSLGAGPGTTDTQYF.

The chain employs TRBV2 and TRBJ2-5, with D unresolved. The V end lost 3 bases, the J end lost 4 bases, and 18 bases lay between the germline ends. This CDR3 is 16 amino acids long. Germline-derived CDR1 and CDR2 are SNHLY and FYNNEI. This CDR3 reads CASSERPNYIPETQYF. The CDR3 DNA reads TGTGCCAGCAGTGAGAGGCCGAACTATATCCCAGAGACCCAGTACTTC. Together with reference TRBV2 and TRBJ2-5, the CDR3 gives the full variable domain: EPEVTQTPSHQVTQMGQEVILRCVPISNHLYFYWYRQILGQKVEFLVSFYNNEISEKSEIFDDQFSVERPDGSNFTLKIRSTKLEDSAMYFCASSERPNYIPETQYFGPGTRLLVL.

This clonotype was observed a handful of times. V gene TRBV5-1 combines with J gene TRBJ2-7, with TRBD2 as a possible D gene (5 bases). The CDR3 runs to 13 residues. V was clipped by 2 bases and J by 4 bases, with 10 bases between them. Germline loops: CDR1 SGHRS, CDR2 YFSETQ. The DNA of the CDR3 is TGCGCCAGCAGCTTAGAACTAGGTTACGAGCAGTACTTC. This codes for CASSLELGYEQYF.

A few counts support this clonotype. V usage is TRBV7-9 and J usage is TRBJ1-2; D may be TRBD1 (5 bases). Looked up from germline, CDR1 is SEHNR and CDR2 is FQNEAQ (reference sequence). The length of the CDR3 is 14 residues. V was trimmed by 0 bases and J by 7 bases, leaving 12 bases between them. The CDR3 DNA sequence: TGTGCCAGCAGCTTAGCCGGATGGGGGAGTGGCTACACCTTC. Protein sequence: CASSLAGWGSGYTF.

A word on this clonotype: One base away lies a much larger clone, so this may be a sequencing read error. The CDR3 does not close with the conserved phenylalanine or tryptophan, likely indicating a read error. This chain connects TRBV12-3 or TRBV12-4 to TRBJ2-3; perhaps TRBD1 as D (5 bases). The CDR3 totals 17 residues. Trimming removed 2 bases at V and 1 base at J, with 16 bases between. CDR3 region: CASSLSFRQQGTDTQYL. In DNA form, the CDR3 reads TGTGCCAGCAGTTTATCGTTTCGACAGCAAGGCACAGATACGCAGTATTTG.

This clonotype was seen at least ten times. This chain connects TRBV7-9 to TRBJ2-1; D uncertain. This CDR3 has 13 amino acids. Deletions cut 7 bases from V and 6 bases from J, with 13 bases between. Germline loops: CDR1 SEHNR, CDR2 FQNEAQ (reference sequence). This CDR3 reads CASTRLLSNEQFF. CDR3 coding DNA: TGTGCCAGCACTCGCCTTTTGAGCAATGAGCAGTTCTTC.

The CDR3 region is CASSRTGGNGPLHF. CDR3 DNA: TGTGCCAGCAGCCGGACAGGGGGAAACGGGCCCCTCCACTTT. The V and J genes are TRBV12-3 or TRBV12-4 and TRBJ1-6; 10 bases are shared with TRBD1. The CDR3 runs to 14 residues. The V segment lost 6 bases and the J segment 13 bases; nucleotides outside the gene matches: 9.

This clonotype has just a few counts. The CDR3 loop is CASSPWTRTNYGYTF. The CDR3 DNA reads as TGCGCCAGCAGCCCATGGACAAGGACTAACTATGGCTACACCTTC. The chain is built from TRBV5-1 and TRBJ1-2; tentative D call: TRBD1 (5 bases). V was trimmed by 4 bases and J by 0 bases, leaving 13 bases between them. Per germline, CDR1 SGHRS and CDR2 YFSETQ. This CDR3 is 15 amino acids long.

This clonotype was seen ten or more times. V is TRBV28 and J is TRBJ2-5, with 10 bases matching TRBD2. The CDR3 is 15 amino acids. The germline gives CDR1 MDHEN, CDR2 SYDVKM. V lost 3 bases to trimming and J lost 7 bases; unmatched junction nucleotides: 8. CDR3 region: CASSFRSGGPRTQYF. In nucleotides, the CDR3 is TGTGCCAGCAGTTTCCGTAGCGGGGGGCCCAGGACCCAGTACTTC.

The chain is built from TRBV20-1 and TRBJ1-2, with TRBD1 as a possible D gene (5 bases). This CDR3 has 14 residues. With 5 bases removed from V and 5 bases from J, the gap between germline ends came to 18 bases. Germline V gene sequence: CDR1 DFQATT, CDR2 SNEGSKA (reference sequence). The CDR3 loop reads CSAGSSGIPYGYTF. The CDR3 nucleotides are TGCAGTGCTGGATCATCAGGGATCCCATATGGCTACACCTTC.

The CDR3 bases are TGCGCCAGCAGCCAAGCGAGTGGTGACTATGGCTACACCTTC. It is translated as CASSQASGDYGYTF. The genes are TRBV4-1 and TRBJ1-2; no clear D gene. The V and J ends lost 1 base and 3 bases respectively, with 9 bases between them. The CDR3 covers 14 residues. Germline lookup yields CDR1 MGHRA and CDR2 YSYEKL.

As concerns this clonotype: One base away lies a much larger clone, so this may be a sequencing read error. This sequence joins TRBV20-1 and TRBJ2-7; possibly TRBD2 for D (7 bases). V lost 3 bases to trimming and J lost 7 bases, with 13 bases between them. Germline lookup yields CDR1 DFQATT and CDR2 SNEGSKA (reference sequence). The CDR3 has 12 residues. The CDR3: CSASRGANEQYF. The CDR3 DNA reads TGCAGTGCTAGTCGGGGGGCCAATGAGCAGTACTTC.

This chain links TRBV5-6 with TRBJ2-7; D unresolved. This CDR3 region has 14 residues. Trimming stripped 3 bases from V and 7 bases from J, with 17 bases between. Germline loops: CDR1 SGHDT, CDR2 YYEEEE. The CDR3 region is CASSYRSTGSEQYF. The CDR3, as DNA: TGTGCCAGCAGCTATAGAAGTACTGGAAGTGAGCAGTACTTC.

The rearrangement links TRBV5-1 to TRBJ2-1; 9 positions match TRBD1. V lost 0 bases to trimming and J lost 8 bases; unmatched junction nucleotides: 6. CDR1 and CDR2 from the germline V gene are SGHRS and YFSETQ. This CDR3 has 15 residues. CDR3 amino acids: CASSLEDRGFHEQFF. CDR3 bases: TGCGCCAGCAGCTTGGAGGACAGGGGATTTCATGAGCAGTTCTTC.

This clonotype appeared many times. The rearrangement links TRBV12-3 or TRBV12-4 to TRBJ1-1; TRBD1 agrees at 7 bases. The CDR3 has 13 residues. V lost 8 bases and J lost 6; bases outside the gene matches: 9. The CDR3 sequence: CASRRQGVAEAFF. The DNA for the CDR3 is TGTGCCAGCCGCCGACAGGGTGTGGCTGAAGCTTTCTTT.

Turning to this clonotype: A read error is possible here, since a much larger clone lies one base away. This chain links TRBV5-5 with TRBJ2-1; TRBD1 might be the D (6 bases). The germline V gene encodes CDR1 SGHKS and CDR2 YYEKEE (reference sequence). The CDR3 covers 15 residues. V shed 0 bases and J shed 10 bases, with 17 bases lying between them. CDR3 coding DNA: TGTGCCAGCAGCTTGGGACAGGACATTGCCTACGAGCAGTTCTTC. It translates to CASSLGQDIAYEQFF.

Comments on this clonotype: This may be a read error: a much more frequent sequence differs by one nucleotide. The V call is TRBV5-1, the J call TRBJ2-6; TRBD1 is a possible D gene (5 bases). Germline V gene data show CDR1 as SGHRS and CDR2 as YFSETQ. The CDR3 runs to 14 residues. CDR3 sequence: CASSYESGANVPTF. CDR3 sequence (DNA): TGCGCCAGCAGCTACGAGTCTGGGGCCAACGTCCCGACTTTC.